This is a list of T cell receptor beta chains from one sample in a study of shared T cell receptors in the human thymus. The method was immunoSEQ multiplex PCR; TCRdb's version includes in-frame clones alone and lacks a portion of them. Of over 650,000 clones listed, around 87% are singletons. In addition, the sample was reused for a study of human thymus T cells.

Sample: thymocytes. Receptor source: a boy under two years old with a congenital heart defect. Both conserved end residues are part of each CDR3. Fields, in order: V gene, D gene, clone size, J gene, CDR3 DNA, CDR3 protein. D genes are given only for firm matches. Only part of the rows carry a size: once, few, many, or a class if the clone is expanded.

V gene: TRBV7-9; D gene: .; clone size: .; J gene: TRBJ2-5; CDR3 DNA: TGTGCCAGCAGCTTAGAGGCGGCCACCCAAGAGACCCAGTACTTC; CDR3 protein: CASSLEAATQETQYF
V gene: TRBV28; D gene: .; clone size: .; J gene: TRBJ1-1; CDR3 DNA: TGTGCCAGCCAGGACACTGAAGCTTTCTTT; CDR3 protein: CASQDTEAFF
V gene: TRBV7-2; D gene: .; clone size: .; J gene: TRBJ1-1; CDR3 DNA: TGTGCCAGCAGCTTAAGTTGGGGGCGGACTGAAGCTTTCTTT; CDR3 protein: CASSLSWGRTEAFF
V gene: TRBV28; D gene: .; clone size: .; J gene: TRBJ1-6; CDR3 DNA: TGTGCCAGCAGTCTTGACTTCGTTCGTTGGAATTCACCCCTCCACTTT; CDR3 protein: CASSLDFVRWNSPLHF
V gene: TRBV5-5; D gene: TRBD1; clone size: .; J gene: TRBJ2-7; CDR3 DNA: TGTGCCAGCAATGGGACAGGGGACAGCAAGGGAGAGCAGTACTTC; CDR3 protein: CASNGTGDSKGEQYF
V gene: TRBV14; D gene: .; clone size: .; J gene: TRBJ2-7; CDR3 DNA: TGTGCCAGCAAGAGAGGGGGAACCTACGAGCAGTACTTC; CDR3 protein: CASKRGGTYEQYF
V gene: TRBV1; D gene: .; clone size: .; J gene: TRBJ2-7; CDR3 DNA: TGCACCAGCAGCCAAGAGAAGTGTTACAGAACAGGGACGGGTACCTACGAGCAGTACTTC; CDR3 protein: CTSSQEKCYRTGTGTYEQYF
V gene: TRBV27; D gene: .; clone size: .; J gene: TRBJ2-1; CDR3 DNA: TGTGCCAGCAGTTTATCGGGGGGTCCCAACTACAATGAGCAGTTCTTC; CDR3 protein: CASSLSGGPNYNEQFF
V gene: TRBV30; D gene: .; clone size: once; J gene: TRBJ1-4; CDR3 DNA: TGTGCCTGGAGTGTACGAGGACACCCACACAGTCCAACTAATGAAAAACTGTTTTTT; CDR3 protein: CAWSVRGHPHSPTNEKLFF
V gene: TRBV6-6; D gene: TRBD1; clone size: .; J gene: TRBJ2-7; CDR3 DNA: TGTGCCAGCAGTTGCCCGACAGGGAAGAGGGAGCAGTACTTC; CDR3 protein: CASSCPTGKREQYF
V gene: TRBV27; D gene: TRBD1; clone size: .; J gene: TRBJ1-1; CDR3 DNA: TGTGCCAGCAGTTCGCCGGACAGGGGGAACACTGAAGCTTTCTTT; CDR3 protein: CASSSPDRGNTEAFF
V gene: TRBV13; D gene: .; clone size: .; J gene: TRBJ1-1; CDR3 DNA: TGTGCCAGCAGCTTAGGCCCCAACAGGGTAAACACTGAAGCTTTCTTT; CDR3 protein: CASSLGPNRVNTEAFF
V gene: TRBV28; D gene: .; clone size: .; J gene: TRBJ2-1; CDR3 DNA: TGTGCCAGCAGCCCCTGGCGGGGGCTCTACAATGAGCAGTTCTTC; CDR3 protein: CASSPWRGLYNEQFF
V gene: TRBV7-9; D gene: .; clone size: .; J gene: TRBJ1-4; CDR3 DNA: TGTGCCAGCAGCTGTGACAGCTTAGGGGATGAAAAACTGTTTTTT; CDR3 protein: CASSCDSLGDEKLFF
V gene: TRBV7-9; D gene: .; clone size: .; J gene: TRBJ2-7; CDR3 DNA: TGTGCCAGCAGCTTAGGGGGGCAGGGTCTTTACGAGCAGTACTTC; CDR3 protein: CASSLGGQGLYEQYF
V gene: TRBV19; D gene: .; clone size: .; J gene: TRBJ1-2; CDR3 DNA: TGTGCCAGTAGTATATCTTGGGAGAACGGCTACACCTTC; CDR3 protein: CASSISWENGYTF
V gene: TRBV5-1; D gene: .; clone size: .; J gene: TRBJ1-1; CDR3 DNA: TGCGCCAGCAGCTTGGCAGGGGTGGACACTGAAGCTTTCTTT; CDR3 protein: CASSLAGVDTEAFF
V gene: TRBV7-3; D gene: TRBD2; clone size: .; J gene: TRBJ2-7; CDR3 DNA: TGTGCCAGCAGCTTAACCGATTGGACTAGCGGGGATTCCTACGAGCAGTACTTC; CDR3 protein: CASSLTDWTSGDSYEQYF
V gene: TRBV28; D gene: .; clone size: .; J gene: TRBJ2-1; CDR3 DNA: TGTGCCAGCAGGTCCCCGGGGAAGGCCAATGAGCAGTTCTTC; CDR3 protein: CASRSPGKANEQFF
V gene: TRBV27; D gene: TRBD2; clone size: .; J gene: TRBJ2-1; CDR3 DNA: TGTGCCAGCAGTTTATGGACTAGCGGTACCTACAATGAGCAGTTCTTC; CDR3 protein: CASSLWTSGTYNEQFF
V gene: TRBV5-6; D gene: TRBD1; clone size: .; J gene: TRBJ2-7; CDR3 DNA: TGTGCCAGCAGCTTGAGAGGACAGGGGGTGTACGAGCAGTACTTC; CDR3 protein: CASSLRGQGVYEQYF
V gene: TRBV5-1; D gene: .; clone size: .; J gene: TRBJ1-3; CDR3 DNA: TGCGCCAGCAGCCGTAACTCTGGAAACACCATATATTTT; CDR3 protein: CASSRNSGNTIYF
V gene: TRBV6-5; D gene: TRBD1; clone size: .; J gene: TRBJ2-7; CDR3 DNA: TGTGCCAGCAGCCCGGCTGACAGGGGAGTCTACGAGCAGTACTTC; CDR3 protein: CASSPADRGVYEQYF
V gene: TRBV4-3; D gene: TRBD2; clone size: .; J gene: TRBJ2-1; CDR3 DNA: TGCGCCAGCAGCCAAGCATCGGGAGGAAAGCAGTTCTTC; CDR3 protein: CASSQASGGKQFF
V gene: TRBV19; D gene: .; clone size: .; J gene: TRBJ1-2; CDR3 DNA: TGTGCCAGTAGTACCAAATATGGCTACACCTTC; CDR3 protein: CASSTKYGYTF
V gene: TRBV9; D gene: .; clone size: once; J gene: TRBJ2-2; CDR3 DNA: TGTGCCAGCAGCGTAGGGTCAGGGACCGGGGAGCTGTTTTTT; CDR3 protein: CASSVGSGTGELFF
V gene: TRBV13; D gene: TRBD1; clone size: few; J gene: TRBJ2-2; CDR3 DNA: TGTGCCAGCAGCCCCCACAGGGGTTGGCTGTTTTTT; CDR3 protein: CASSPHRGWLFF
V gene: TRBV11-2; D gene: .; clone size: .; J gene: TRBJ2-7; CDR3 DNA: TGTGCCAGCAGCTTCACAAGATACGGACGACCCCGGGGGGAGCAGTACTTC; CDR3 protein: CASSFTRYGRPRGEQYF
V gene: TRBV19; D gene: TRBD1; clone size: .; J gene: TRBJ1-2; CDR3 DNA: TGTGCCAGTAGTCCTACAGGGGGCGACTATGGCTACACCTTC; CDR3 protein: CASSPTGGDYGYTF
V gene: TRBV2; D gene: .; clone size: .; J gene: TRBJ2-7; CDR3 DNA: TGTGCCAGCAGCGGGACACCCATCTACGAGCAGTACTTC; CDR3 protein: CASSGTPIYEQYF
V gene: TRBV19; D gene: .; clone size: .; J gene: TRBJ2-7; CDR3 DNA: TGTGCCAGTAGGGAGAGGGGGGGCGAGCAGTACTTC; CDR3 protein: CASRERGGEQYF
V gene: TRBV27; D gene: TRBD1; clone size: .; J gene: TRBJ2-1; CDR3 DNA: TGTGCCAGCAGCACACATCCGAACTACGACAGGGTATCTTGCTATGAGCAGTTCTTC; CDR3 protein: CASSTHPNYDRVSCYEQFF
V gene: TRBV11-2; D gene: TRBD1; clone size: .; J gene: TRBJ1-2; CDR3 DNA: TGTGCCAGCAGCTTCGGTCCAACGACAGGGGGCGATGGCTACACCTTC; CDR3 protein: CASSFGPTTGGDGYTF
V gene: TRBV5-1; D gene: TRBD2; clone size: .; J gene: TRBJ2-2; CDR3 DNA: TGCGCCAGCAGCCTGGGACTACCTAACACCGGGGAGCTGTTTTTT; CDR3 protein: CASSLGLPNTGELFF
V gene: TRBV6-5; D gene: .; clone size: .; J gene: TRBJ2-3; CDR3 DNA: TGTGCCAGCAGTAAGACTAGACTTGGCACAGATACGCAGTATTTT; CDR3 protein: CASSKTRLGTDTQYF